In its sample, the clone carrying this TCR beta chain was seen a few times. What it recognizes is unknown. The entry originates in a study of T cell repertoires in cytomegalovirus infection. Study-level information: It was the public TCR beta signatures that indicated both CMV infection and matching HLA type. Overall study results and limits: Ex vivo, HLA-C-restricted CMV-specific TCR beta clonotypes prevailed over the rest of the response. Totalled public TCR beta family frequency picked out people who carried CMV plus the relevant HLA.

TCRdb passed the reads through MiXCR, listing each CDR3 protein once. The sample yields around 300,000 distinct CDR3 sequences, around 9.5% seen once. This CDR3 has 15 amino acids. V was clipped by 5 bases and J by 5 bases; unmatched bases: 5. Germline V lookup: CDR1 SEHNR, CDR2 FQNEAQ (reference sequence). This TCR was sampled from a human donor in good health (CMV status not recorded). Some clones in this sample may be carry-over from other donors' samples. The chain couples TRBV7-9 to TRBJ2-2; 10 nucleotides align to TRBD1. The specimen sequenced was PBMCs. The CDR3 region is CASSRDRGGTGELFF. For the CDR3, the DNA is TGTGCCAGCAGCCGGGACAGGGGTGGAACCGGGGAGCTGTTTTTT. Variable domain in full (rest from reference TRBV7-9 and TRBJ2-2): DTGVSQNPRHKITKRGQNVTFRCDPISEHNRLYWYRQTLGQGPEFLTYFQNEAQLEKSRLLSDRFSAERPKGSFSTLEIQRTEQGDSAMYLCASSRDRGGTGELFFGEGSRLTVL.